This TCR beta chain was sequenced during a study of siplizumab effects on memory and regulatory T cells. Sequencing was performed with immunoSEQ multiplex PCR; in TCRdb, only in-frame clones are kept and a portion is missing. There are over 60,000 clones in the sample; 75% to 95% occur only once, and roughly 30% lies in the top ten. CDR1 and CDR2 (germline): LNHDA, SQIVND (reference sequence). CDR3 size: 13 residues. Trimming took 4 bases from V and 4 from J, leaving 11 bases between them. The source of this sequence is a human donor in good health. The sequenced sample consisted of CD8+ T cells sorted from blood. The rearrangement links TRBV19 to TRBJ2-7; D possibly uses TRBD1 or TRBD2 (5 bases each). CDR3 sequence: CASSTGLHYEQYF. CDR3 nucleotide sequence: TGTGCCAGTAGTACGGGGCTCCATTACGAGCAGTACTTC.